The sequence of this T cell receptor beta chain was determined in a study of naive and memory T cell subsets. This CDR3 has 14 amino acids. V was pared by 1 base and J by 0 bases, with 7 bases between. The germline V gene encodes CDR1 SGHDT and CDR2 YYEEEE. Study conclusions and caveats: Over 90% of naive TCR sequences appeared only once after error correction, unlike memory subsets.

An equimolar mix of two oligonucleotides served as the beta constant-region primer for TRBC1 and TRBC2. A 12-nucleotide UMI and the SP2 primer were added to the cDNA 3' end by oligonucleotide ligation. Via MiXCR, TCRdb re-called the UMI-ligation and nested PCR reads, giving one row per CDR3 protein. The data show 150,000 or so distinct CDR3 sequences, with about 17% seen just once and approximately 0.13% held by the top ten. As for this clonotype: No antigen is known for it.

Sequences were obtained from naive CD4+ T cells from blood. The sequence was collected from a human donor in good health. This chain links TRBV5-6 with TRBJ1-1; D gene ambiguous. The CDR3 loop is CASSLISMNTEAFF. DNA for the CDR3: TGTGCCAGCAGCTTGATAAGCATGAACACTGAAGCTTTCTTT.